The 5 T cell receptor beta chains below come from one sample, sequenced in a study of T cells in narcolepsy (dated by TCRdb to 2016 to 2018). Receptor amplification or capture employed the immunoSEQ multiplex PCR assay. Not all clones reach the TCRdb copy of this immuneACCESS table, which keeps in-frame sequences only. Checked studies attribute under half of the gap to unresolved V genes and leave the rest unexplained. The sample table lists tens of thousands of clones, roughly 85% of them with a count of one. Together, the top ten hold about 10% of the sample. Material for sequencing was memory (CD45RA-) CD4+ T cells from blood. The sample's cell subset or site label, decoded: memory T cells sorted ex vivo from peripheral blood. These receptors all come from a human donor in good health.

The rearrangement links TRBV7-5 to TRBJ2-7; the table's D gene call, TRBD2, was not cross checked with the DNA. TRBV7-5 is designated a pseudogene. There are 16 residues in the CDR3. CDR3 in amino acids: CARSRGLAGGPYEQYF. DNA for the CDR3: TGTGCCAGAAGCCGTGGGCTAGCGGGAGGCCCCTACGAGCAGTACTTC.

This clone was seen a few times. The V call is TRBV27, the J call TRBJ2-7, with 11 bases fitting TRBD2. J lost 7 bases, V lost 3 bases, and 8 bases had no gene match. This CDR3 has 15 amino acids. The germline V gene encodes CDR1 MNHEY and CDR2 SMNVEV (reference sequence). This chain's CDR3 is CASSFPSVAGGEQYF. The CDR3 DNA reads TGTGCCAGCAGTTTCCCTTCGGTAGCGGGAGGGGAGCAGTACTTC.

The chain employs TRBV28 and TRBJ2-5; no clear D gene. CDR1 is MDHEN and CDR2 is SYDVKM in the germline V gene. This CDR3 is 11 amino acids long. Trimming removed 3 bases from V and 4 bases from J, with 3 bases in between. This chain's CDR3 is CASSFGETQYF. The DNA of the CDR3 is TGTGCCAGCAGTTTCGGAGAGACCCAGTACTTC.

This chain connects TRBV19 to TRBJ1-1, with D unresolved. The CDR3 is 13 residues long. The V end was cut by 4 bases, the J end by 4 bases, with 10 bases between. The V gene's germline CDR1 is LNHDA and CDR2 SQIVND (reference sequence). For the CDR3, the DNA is TGTGCCAGTAGTAGTCAAGGTCGCACTGAAGCTTTCTTT. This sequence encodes CASSSQGRTEAFF.

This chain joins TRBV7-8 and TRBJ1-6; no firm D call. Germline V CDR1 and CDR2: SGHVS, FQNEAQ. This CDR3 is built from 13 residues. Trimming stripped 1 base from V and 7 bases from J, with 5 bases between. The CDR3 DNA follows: TGTGCCAGCAGCTTAGGGGTGAATTCACCCCTCCACTTT. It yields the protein CASSLGVNSPLHF.